This T cell receptor (beta chain) was recovered during a study of T cell repertoires in cytomegalovirus infection. Study-wide background: Signatures in public TCR beta sequences pointed to both CMV infection and matching HLA type.

MiXCR, applied by TCRdb to the reads, yields one record per CDR3 protein. The data contain hundreds of thousands of distinct CDR3 sequences, about 9.2% of them singletons. This clonotype turned up a few times. What it recognizes is unknown. Broader study findings: HLA-C-restricted CMV-specific TCR beta clonotypes were dominant in the ex vivo response. Totalled public TCR beta family frequency picked out people who carried CMV plus the relevant HLA.

V lost 2 bases and J lost 6, with 13 bases in between. The germline V gene has CDR1 MNHEY and CDR2 SVGEGT. The CDR3 has 14 residues. The chain employs TRBV6-2 or TRBV6-3 and TRBJ1-1; a possible D gene is TRBD1 (6 bases). What was sequenced was PBMCs. The TCR sequence derives from a human donor in good health (CMV status not recorded). Some clones in this sample may be carry-over from other donors' samples. The CDR3 nucleotides read TGTGCCAGCAGTTACGACCGGGGGCGGCCTGAAGCTTTCTTT. It translates to CASSYDRGRPEAFF.